A single sample gave rise to the 2 T cell receptor beta chains below, sequenced in a study of T cells in narcolepsy. Clones were read by immunoSEQ multiplex PCR, and TCRdb kept only the in-frame ones, dropping some. Here the sample spans roughly 30,000 clones, roughly 80% being singletons. The sample was memory (CD45RA-) CD4+ T cells from blood. These receptors were collected from a human donor in good health.

The chain employs TRBV6-1 and TRBJ2-2, with TRBD1 matching 9 bases. The J segment lost 5 bases and the V segment lost 4 bases, leaving 5 bases of the junction unmatched. CDR3 length equals 15 residues. CDR1 is MNHNS and CDR2 is SASEGT in the germline V gene. This CDR3 is CASSVQGARTGELFF. DNA for the CDR3: TGTGCCAGCAGTGTACAGGGGGCGCGAACCGGGGAGCTGTTTTTT.

Only a few counts were recorded for this clone. The chain recombines TRBV18 with TRBJ2-7; D uncertain. CDR1 is KGHSH and CDR2 is LQKENI in the germline V gene. The CDR3 runs 12 residues. The V gene lost 6 bases and the J gene lost 1 base, with 7 bases spanning the gap. This CDR3 reads CASSTGSYEQYF. In DNA, the CDR3 is TGTGCCAGCTCCACCGGGTCCTACGAGCAGTACTTC. The full variable domain, in which reference TRBV18 and TRBJ2-7 provide the parts outside the CDR3, is NAGVMQNPRHLVRRRGQEARLRCSPMKGHSHVYWYRQLPEEGLKFMVYLQKENIIDESGMPKERFSAEFPKEGPSILRIQQVVRGDSAAYFCASSTGSYEQYFGPGTRLTVT.